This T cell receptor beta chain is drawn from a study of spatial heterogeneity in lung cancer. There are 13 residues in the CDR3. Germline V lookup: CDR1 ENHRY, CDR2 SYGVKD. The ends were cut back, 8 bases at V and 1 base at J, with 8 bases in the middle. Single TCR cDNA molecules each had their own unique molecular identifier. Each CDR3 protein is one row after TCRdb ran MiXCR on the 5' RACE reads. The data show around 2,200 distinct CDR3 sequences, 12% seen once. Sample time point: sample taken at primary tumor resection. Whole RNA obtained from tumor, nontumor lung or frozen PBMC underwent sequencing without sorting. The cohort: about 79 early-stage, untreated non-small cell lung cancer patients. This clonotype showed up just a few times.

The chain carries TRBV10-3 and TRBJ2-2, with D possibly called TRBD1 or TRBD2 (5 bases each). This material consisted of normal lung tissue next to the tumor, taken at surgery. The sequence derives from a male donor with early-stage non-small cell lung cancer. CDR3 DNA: TGTGCCATCGGGACGGGGAACACCGGGGAGCTGTTTTTT. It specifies CAIGTGNTGELFF.